The sequence of this TCR beta chain was determined in a study of beta chain features in type 1 diabetes. Study as a whole: Patient and healthy donor groups were alike in age, gender and cell yields.

Findings of the study overall: Whether TCRB rearrangement is influenced by HLA type went unresolved here.

Each donor gave one heparinised blood draw averaging around 120 mL. Staining for CD45RO/CCR7/CD25/CD127/CD95/CD27 allowed sorting of CD4+ naive, central memory, regulatory and stem cell-like memory cells. Every isolated RNA sample was fully reverse transcribed, so sequencing captured expressed TCRB transcripts. The assay was immunoSEQ multiplex PCR, and TCRdb's table has in-frame clones only and misses some. The sample lists 40,000 to 45,000 clones, around 52% seen once, with over 2% in the top ten. Note on this clone: Its antigen is unknown.

In germline, CDR1 is SGDLS, CDR2 YYNGEE. Trimming left V 3 bases short and J 2 bases short, with 16 bases between. This CDR3 has 16 residues. The chain employs TRBV9 and TRBJ2-3; possible D gene TRBD2, 6 bases. The specimen sequenced was Tregs from blood. The sequence was collected from a woman younger than 35 in good health. The CDR3 loop reads CASSAQLAVITDTQYF. The CDR3, as DNA: TGTGCCAGCAGCGCCCAACTAGCCGTAATCACAGATACGCAGTATTTT.